The TCR beta chain described here comes from a study of blood T cell repertoires in COVID-19. Study background: Samples representing acute and convalescent COVID-19 were sourced from the United States, Italy and Spain. T cells, B-cell-depleted T cells, or PBMCs provided the cDNA or gDNA that served as material.

Original handling: By means of reference gene primer amplification, nucleated cell counts were estimated. The method was immunoSEQ multiplex PCR; TCRdb's version includes in-frame clones alone and lacks a portion of them. That table supplies the V and J calls and clone size; D and trimming were determined from the DNA. This table has 250,000 or so clones, approximately 82% appearing once. The source is a woman of 80 years or more with acute or convalescent COVID-19. Input material: peripheral blood.

The DNA for the CDR3 is TGTGCCAGCAGCCTCGGGGCGGCGGGAGGGGCCGAGCAGTACTTC. Translated, it gives CASSLGAAGGAEQYF. The chain employs TRBV5-4 and TRBJ2-7; 9 bases fit TRBD2. The CDR3 is made up of 15 amino acids. The V gene's germline CDR1 is SGHNT and CDR2 YYREEE (reference sequence). Germline trimming cut 4 bases from V and 6 bases from J; bases unmatched to any gene: 11. The whole variable domain, filled in from reference TRBV5-4 and TRBJ2-7, reads ETGVTQSPTHLIKTRGQQVTLRCSSQSGHNTVSWYQQALGQGPQFIFQYYREEENGRGNFPPRFSGLQFPNYSSELNVNALELDDSALYLCASSLGAAGGAEQYFGPGTRLTVT.